This T cell receptor beta chain was observed in a study of blood T cell repertoires in COVID-19. Authors' processing steps: Amplification with reference gene primers provided the estimates of nucleated cell counts. Data came from immunoSEQ multiplex PCR; TCRdb stores just in-frame clones and leaves some out. D and trimming come from the DNA, and the V and J calls and clone size come from that table. This table holds 45,000 to 55,000 clones, around 84% found once. Germline-derived CDR1 and CDR2 are MRHNA and SNTAGT. The CDR3 extends over 15 amino acids. J gave up 5 bases and V 5 bases, and 11 bases lay outside the gene matches.

The sequencing input was peripheral blood. The receptor comes from a man in his 70s with active COVID-19. This chain joins TRBV6-4 and TRBJ1-2, with 7 positions matching TRBD1. CDR3 nucleotide sequence: TGTGCCAGCAGTCCGGACCTGACAGGGCGGTATGGCTACACCTTC. It codes for CASSPDLTGRYGYTF.